This T cell receptor (beta chain) was identified during a study of monozygotic twins with inflammatory bowel disease (dated by TCRdb to about 2019). Study-wide context: The full study comprised 30 or so monozygotic twin pairs: nine German pairs (four IBD-concordant, five IBD-discordant) and 19 IBD-discordant Danish pairs. Each individual had, on average, about 151 000 unique TCRalpha sequences and 181 000 unique TCRbeta sequences available for analysis. Disease-associated traits were sought mainly through comparisons between IBD patients and their genetically identical healthy co-twins within discordant pairs. Overall results and qualifications from the work: Fewer clonotypes were shared with other individuals by IBD patients than by healthy twins, most markedly in patients showing signs of disease activity. A decrease in TCRbeta repertoire diversity, as measured by inverse Simpson index, was observed in IBD patients compared with their healthy co-twins. No difference in repertoire similarity was observed between concordant and discordant twins, possibly owing to limited statistical power. No single strong signal or clonotype linked to IBD turned up in the results, so the idea that one exists was not supported. Background noise and inter-individual variability may have been introduced into the repertoires by the differing immunosuppressive treatments among patients. The analysis was unable to tell different T cell subtypes apart.

A note on this clonotype: Its binding antigen is unknown.

A roughly 2.7 ml peripheral blood sample was drawn into PAXgene tubes per donor and stored at -80°C. Without any T cell sorting, total RNA was extracted from whole blood using the PAXgene blood miRNA kit on an automated QIAcube. Deep TCRalpha and TCRbeta repertoire profiling with unique molecular barcoding was performed on peripheral blood of monozygotic twin pairs concordant or discordant for inflammatory bowel disease. For every twin pair, smoking habits were documented, and each individual was categorised as a current, former or never smoker. CDR1 and CDR2 were assigned from the germline V gene as SQVTM and ANQGSEA. Spanning cysteine to phenylalanine, the CDR3 consists of 13 amino acids. No DNA is recorded. Libraries were built with 5' RACE. For each TCR library, 3,000 to 4,000 ng of total RNA was used. cDNA was synthesized with SMARTScribe reverse transcriptase in eight separate reactions per sample. During cDNA synthesis, template switching was used to introduce unique molecular identifiers that contained a 6-nucleotide sample barcode. Amplification of TCRalpha and TCRbeta cDNA involved two nested PCRs of 16 and 9 cycles, and each PCR was followed by bead purification. Before amplification, the cDNA was treated with uracil DNA-glycosylase and purified using the QIAquick PCR purification kit. The second PCR added Illumina TruSeq-compatible adapters along with sample-specific barcodes. Library quality and concentration were checked on TapeStation and Qubit, and libraries were pooled at around 5 ng each. Pooled libraries were sequenced on an Illumina HiSeq2500 single-index Rapid Run with 2 x 100 bp reads and custom sequencing primers. In the authors' own workflow: MiGEC version 1.2.6 was used for UMI-based consensus assembly to correct PCR and sequencing errors. V(D)J alignment, clonotype assembly and CDR3 extraction were performed with MiXCR version 2.1.1. To normalise gene usage, clonotype sharing and MAIT/NKT TCR abundance, the top 1000, 10 000 and 20 000 clonotypes in each sample were analysed. After downsampling to 27 000 UMIs, diversity was calculated as the inverse Simpson index using the vegan R package. Paired Mann-Whitney U tests on discordant twin pairs were used, with Benjamini-Hochberg multiple-testing correction. TCRdb reprocessed the reads; each CDR3 protein sequence makes one entry, and DNA is unavailable. It is TCRdb's table, rather than the study itself, that gives the V and J calls and clone size. The record for this sample contains fewer than 550,000 distinct CDR3 sequences. The ten biggest clones cover about 2.3% of the sample.

Sequences were obtained from blood. The chain is encoded by TRBV29-1 joined to TRBJ1-1; TCRdb selects TRBD1, and the lack of DNA leaves this call unchecked. This clonotype was obtained from a human donor with ulcerative colitis or Crohn's disease, or a healthy co-twin of an affected twin (not recorded which). This receptor has the CDR3 CSVFRQGPTEAFF.